This entry describes one TCR beta chain. The data derive from a study of blood T cell repertoires in COVID-19. Clones were read by immunoSEQ multiplex PCR, and TCRdb kept only the in-frame ones, dropping some. The data show approximately 360,000 clones, with more than 75% seen just once and 0.97% held by the top ten. There are 13 residues in the CDR3. CDR1 and CDR2 (germline): SGHRS, YFSETQ. V was shortened by 7 bases and J by 6 bases, with 14 bases between the two germline ends. This chain joins TRBV5-1 and TRBJ2-1, with TRBD2 as a possible D gene (6 bases). The sample was PBMCs or T cells enriched from blood (not recorded which). This sequence was found in a woman aged 25 to 39 with acute COVID-19. In nucleotides, the CDR3 is TGCGCCAGCTCCATAGAGGGAGGCAATGAGCAGTTCTTC. It translates to CASSIEGGNEQFF.